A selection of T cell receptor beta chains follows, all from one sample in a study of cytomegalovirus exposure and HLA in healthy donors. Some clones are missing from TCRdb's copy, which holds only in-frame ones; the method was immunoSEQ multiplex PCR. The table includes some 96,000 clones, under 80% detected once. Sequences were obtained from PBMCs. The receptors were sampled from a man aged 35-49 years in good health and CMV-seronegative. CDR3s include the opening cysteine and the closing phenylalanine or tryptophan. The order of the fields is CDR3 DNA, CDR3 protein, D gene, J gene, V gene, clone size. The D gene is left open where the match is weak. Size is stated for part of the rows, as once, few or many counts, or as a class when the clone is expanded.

TGTGCCAGCAGCTTCGGGGATACGCAGTATTTT CASSFGDTQYF - TRBJ2-3 TRBV7-9 -
TGTGCCAGCAGCTTGAAGTGGACAGGGACCTTATCGGTCCTGACTTTC CASSLKWTGTLSVLTF TRBD1 TRBJ2-6 TRBV5-4 few
TGTGCCAGCAGGACAGGGGAGTACAATGAGCAGTTCTTC CASRTGEYNEQFF TRBD1 TRBJ2-1 TRBV6-5 -
TGTGCCAGCAGCCAAGATCCGGGTTTATACACTGAAGCTTTCTTT CASSQDPGLYTEAFF - TRBJ1-1 TRBV14 -
TGTGCCAGCAGCCCCGTCGCGGGACAGGGGTGGGAGACCCAGTACTTC CASSPVAGQGWETQYF TRBD1 TRBJ2-5 TRBV25-1 few
TGTGCCAGCTCACCAGGGGGCGCCGATCAGCCCCAGCATTTT CASSPGGADQPQHF - TRBJ1-5 TRBV18 -
TGTGCCAGCAGCGTAGTCCAGTTCATCAGATCCATTAACAATGAGCAGTTCTTC CASSVVQFIRSINNEQFF - TRBJ2-1 TRBV9 -
TGCGCCAGCAGGGAGGGGCTCTTGGACGAGCAGTACTTC CASREGLLDEQYF - TRBJ2-7 TRBV5-1 few
TGTGCCAGCAGTGAATACAGGGCCCTCTCTGGAAACACCATATATTTT CASSEYRALSGNTIYF - TRBJ1-3 TRBV6-1 few
TGTGCCAGCAGCCGGCAGGGTCCGAACACCGGGGAGCTGTTTTTT CASSRQGPNTGELFF - TRBJ2-2 TRBV14 -
TGTGCCAGCAGCGTGACACTAGCGGGAGGACCCGGGGAGCTGTTTTTT CASSVTLAGGPGELFF TRBD2 TRBJ2-2 TRBV9 -
TGTGCCAGTAGGGCTAGCGGGGGGCGAGATACGCAGTATTTT CASRASGGRDTQYF TRBD2 TRBJ2-3 TRBV19 -
TGTGCCAGTAGTATGGGACAGGGGAGCTCCTACGAGCAGTACTTC CASSMGQGSSYEQYF TRBD1 TRBJ2-7 TRBV19 -
TGCGCCAGCAGCTTTGGACAGGGGGTAGATACGCAGTATTTT CASSFGQGVDTQYF TRBD1 TRBJ2-3 TRBV5-1 -
TGTGCCAGCAGCTTAGATCCTACCGATGAGCAGTTCTTC CASSLDPTDEQFF - TRBJ2-1 TRBV11-2 -
TGCGCCAGCAGCCAGGCTACAGGGGGCGCTGGAAACACCATATATTTT CASSQATGGAGNTIYF TRBD1 TRBJ1-3 TRBV4-1 -
TGCGCCAGCACCTCCGACAGGCTAGCGGGAAAAAATGAGCAGTTCTTC CASTSDRLAGKNEQFF TRBD2 TRBJ2-1 TRBV10-1 -
TGCGCCAGCAGCTCCCGGGACAGGGAGAACGGGGAGCTGTTTTTT CASSSRDRENGELFF TRBD1 TRBJ2-2 TRBV5-1 few
TGTGCCTGGAGTCGACAGCATAATTCACCCCTCCACTTT CAWSRQHNSPLHF - TRBJ1-6 TRBV30 -
TGTGCCAGCAGTAAAACAGGGATGAGGGGCACTGAAGCTTTCTTT CASSKTGMRGTEAFF - TRBJ1-1 TRBV28 -
TGTGCCAGCAGCAACGGTGCAACTAATGAAAAACTGTTTTTT CASSNGATNEKLFF - TRBJ1-4 TRBV28 -
TGTGCCAGCTCGTCGACAGGGGAGTTCCAGCCCCAGCATTTT CASSSTGEFQPQHF TRBD1 TRBJ1-5 TRBV18 few
TGTGCCAGCAGATCTAGTCGGACAGGGGAAGGAAAACTGTTTTTT CASRSSRTGEGKLFF TRBD1 TRBJ1-4 TRBV7-9 -
TGTGCTGGGGGACTAGCGGGGGTAGAGACCCAGTACTTC CAGGLAGVETQYF TRBD2 TRBJ2-5 TRBV6-8 -
TGTGCCGGCGCACAGGGGTACCACCAAACATACAATGAGCAGTTCTTC CAGAQGYHQTYNEQFF TRBD1 TRBJ2-1 TRBV9 -
TGTGCCAGCAGCACAGGTCCTTCGAACACTGAAGCTTTCTTT CASSTGPSNTEAFF - TRBJ1-1 TRBV7-3 -
TGTGCCAGCAGTATGGGACACACTTCCCGGGATGAGCAGTTCTTC CASSMGHTSRDEQFF - TRBJ2-1 TRBV27 -
TGTGCCAGCAGTTATACAGGGGTGATAGATACGCAGTATTTT CASSYTGVIDTQYF TRBD1 TRBJ2-3 TRBV6-5 -
TGTGCCAGCAGCCAAGATTATATCGGGACAGGATCTTACGAGCAGTACTTC CASSQDYIGTGSYEQYF TRBD1 TRBJ2-7 TRBV4-2 once
TGTGCCAGCAGCTCCGTGCGGGACCCCACAGATACGCAGTATTTT CASSSVRDPTDTQYF - TRBJ2-3 TRBV5-5 -
TGTGCCAGCAGCGCTCTAGCGAGTCGCACAGATACGCAGTATTTT CASSALASRTDTQYF - TRBJ2-3 TRBV7-2 -
TGTGCCAGCAGTTACTCGGTTGGACAGGGGTTCAACGAGCAGTACTTC CASSYSVGQGFNEQYF TRBD1 TRBJ2-7 TRBV6-6 -
TGTGCCAGCAGCGGACATCGCCAAGAGACCCAGTACTTC CASSGHRQETQYF - TRBJ2-5 TRBV27 -
TGTTCCAGCAGCTCCAGTGCCGCAGGGGGTAGGACCTATGGCTACACCTTC CSSSSSAAGGRTYGYTF TRBD1 TRBJ1-2 TRBV7-9 few
TGTGCCAGCAGCGCCGCACTAGCGGGATTATACAATGAGCAGTTCTTC CASSAALAGLYNEQFF TRBD2 TRBJ2-1 TRBV5-5 -
TGTGCCTGGAAAAAGGAGACAGTAGTATACGAGCAGTACTTC CAWKKETVVYEQYF - TRBJ2-7 TRBV30 -
TGTGCCAGCAGCTTAGGACCGTCTAGCGGGGGGCAAGAGACCCAGTACTTC CASSLGPSSGGQETQYF TRBD2 TRBJ2-5 TRBV11-1 -
TGTGCCAGCAGCTTAGCCGGGACAAGCACCGGGGAGCTGTTTTTT CASSLAGTSTGELFF - TRBJ2-2 TRBV7-2 few
TGCGCCAGCAGCCAAGAGGGTCTAGCGAGAGCAGATACGCAGTATTTT CASSQEGLARADTQYF - TRBJ2-3 TRBV4-3 once
TGTGCCAGCAGTTTACTAGCGGGGGCAACGGATGAGCAGTTCTTC CASSLLAGATDEQFF TRBD2 TRBJ2-1 TRBV6-4 -
TGTGCCAGCAGCTCCACTCTCACTAGCGGGAGATACAATGAGCAGTTCTTC CASSSTLTSGRYNEQFF TRBD2 TRBJ2-1 TRBV7-9 -
TGTGCCAGCAGGGGGGACAGGGGGAGGCACGGGGAGCTGTTTTTT CASRGDRGRHGELFF TRBD1 TRBJ2-2 TRBV6-1 -
TGCGCCAGCAGTCAGGGAATGAACACTGAAGCTTTCTTT CASSQGMNTEAFF - TRBJ1-1 TRBV4-3 -
TGTGCCAGCAGCCTCAGCAGCGCGAACACCGGGGAGCTGTTTTTT CASSLSSANTGELFF - TRBJ2-2 TRBV5-4 few
TGTGCCAGCCGTCGGACTAGCGGGAGGCAAGATACGCAGTATTTT CASRRTSGRQDTQYF TRBD2 TRBJ2-3 TRBV28 once
TGTGCCCGGAGTCCTACAGGGGGCACAGATACGCAGTATTTT CARSPTGGTDTQYF TRBD1 TRBJ2-3 TRBV30 -
TGCAGCGTTGAAGTACAGGGCGATCAGCCCCAGCATTTT CSVEVQGDQPQHF - TRBJ1-5 TRBV29-1 -
TGTGCCTGGACCGGGGTGGGAAGCTCCTACAATGAGCAGTTCTTC CAWTGVGSSYNEQFF - TRBJ2-1 TRBV30 few
TGCGCCAGCAGCCAAGGACTAGCGGGGGCCCCGGTCGGAACAGATACGCAGTATTTT CASSQGLAGAPVGTDTQYF TRBD2 TRBJ2-3 TRBV4-3 -
TGTGCCAGCAGTACAGAGGAGACCCAGTACTTC CASSTEETQYF - TRBJ2-5 TRBV6-6 once
TGCGCCAGCAGCCAAGGGGAGGACGCTTACCGTGGGCAGTTCTTC CASSQGEDAYRGQFF - TRBJ2-1 TRBV4-1 few
TGTGCCAGTAGCCGGAGCATAACCTACGAGCAGTACTTC CASSRSITYEQYF - TRBJ2-7 TRBV6-5 -